This T cell receptor (beta chain) was retrieved from a study of identical twins. This clonotype showed up just a few times. The antigen remains undetermined. General study findings and limits: With beta out-of-frame sequences, excess sharing by twins was weaker.

MiXCR, applied by TCRdb to the 5' RACE reads, yields one record per CDR3 protein. The sample carries 750,000 to 950,000 distinct CDR3 sequences, 9% to 15% recorded once. These data were also reused for a study on yellow fever vaccine responses in identical twins. That study adds: Each twin's T cell response to the vaccine was reported to look partly convergent and partly personalized.

The specimen sequenced was PBMCs. This clonotype was sampled from a woman aged 18-29 years in good health.

Here the CDR3 DNA reads TGTGCCAGCAGCTTTCTCCTTGGGCCAATAAACTATGGCTACACCTTC. It encodes CASSFLLGPINYGYTF. V usage is TRBV7-9 and J usage is TRBJ1-2; D not resolved. CDR3 length: 16 residues. From germline, CDR1 is SEHNR and CDR2 FQNEAQ (reference sequence). Trimming removed 3 bases from V and 2 bases from J, with 16 bases in between.